Below are 20 T cell receptor beta chains sequenced from a single sample in a study of cytomegalovirus exposure and HLA in healthy donors. The PCR employed 60 Vbeta primers together with 13 Jbeta primers. This table comes from immunoSEQ multiplex PCR, and its TCRdb copy is limited to in-frame clones, with some not included. This table holds about 140,000 clones. Sequenced: PBMCs. These receptors came from a male donor in good health and CMV-seronegative.

The rearrangement uses TRBV5-6 and TRBJ2-5; 7 bases agree with TRBD1. V lost 3 bases, J lost 0 bases, and 5 bases stayed unmatched. Germline V CDR1 and CDR2: SGHDT, YYEEEE. The CDR3 is 15 amino acids. As DNA, the CDR3 is TGTGCCAGCAGCTCGGGACAGCTGTACCAAGAGACCCAGTACTTC. As protein: CASSSGQLYQETQYF.

This chain joins TRBV19 and TRBJ2-1, with a weak D call TRBD1 (5 bases). The CDR3 length is 13 residues. Germline CDR1 is LNHDA and CDR2 is SQIVND (reference sequence). V was trimmed by 3 bases and J by 6 bases, leaving 9 bases between them. The CDR3 loop is CASSIEGANEQFF. The CDR3 bases are TGTGCCAGTAGTATCGAAGGGGCCAATGAGCAGTTCTTC.

The gene calls are TRBV2 and TRBJ1-5, with unresolved D. V lost 7 bases and J 3 bases, leaving 13 bases between the germline ends. Germline loops: CDR1 SNHLY, CDR2 FYNNEI. The CDR3 extends over 14 amino acids. The CDR3 coding sequence is TGTGCCAGCACACTTGACACCGTCAATCAGCCCCAGCATTTT. Protein product: CASTLDTVNQPQHF.

The chain recombines TRBV30 with TRBJ2-5; TRBD2 might be the D (6 bases). This CDR3 is 12 amino acids long. Germline V gene lookup returns CDR1 GTSNPN and CDR2 SVGIG (reference sequence). Trimming shortened V by 4 bases and J by 2 bases, and 8 bases separated the two germline ends. CDR3 loop: CAWNGGQETQYF. CDR3 DNA: TGTGCCTGGAACGGGGGTCAAGAGACCCAGTACTTC.

The chain has TRBV6-5 and TRBJ1-2; possible D gene TRBD1, 5 bases. Trimming cost V 6 bases and J 0 bases, with 14 bases left between them. Germline CDR1 and CDR2: MNHEY and SVGAGI. This CDR3 comprises 15 residues. CDR3 protein: CASRRGEVPNYGYTF. Here the CDR3 DNA reads TGTGCCAGCAGGCGAGGGGAGGTCCCTAACTATGGCTACACCTTC.

CDR3 bases: TGTGCCTGGAGTGTACTAGGAATGAGCTCCTACGAGCAGTACTTC. Protein product: CAWSVLGMSSYEQYF. V gene TRBV30 combines with J gene TRBJ2-7; maybe TRBD2 (5 bases). The germline gives CDR1 GTSNPN, CDR2 SVGIG (reference sequence). The V and J ends lost 0 bases and 0 bases respectively, with 12 bases between them. This CDR3 has 15 amino acids. Full variable domain (remainder filled in from reference TRBV30 and TRBJ2-7): SQTIHQWPATLVQPVGSPLSLECTVEGTSNPNLYWYRQAAGRGLQLLFYSVGIGQISSEVPQNLSASRPQDRQFILSSKKLLLSDSGFYLCAWSVLGMSSYEQYFGPGTRLTVT.

The rearrangement links TRBV9 to TRBJ2-2; 7 nucleotides match TRBD2. Germline-derived CDR1 and CDR2 are SGDLS and YYNGEE. The CDR3 covers 16 residues. J lost 6 bases, V lost 0 bases, and 8 bases had no gene match. The DNA for the CDR3 is TGTGCCAGCAGCGTAGAGGTGGGGGGGTTTTCCGGGGAGCTGTTTTTT. Amino acids: CASSVEVGGFSGELFF. Based on the CDR3 plus reference TRBV9 and TRBJ2-2, the full variable domain is DSGVTQTPKHLITATGQRVTLRCSPRSGDLSVYWYQQSLDQGLQFLIQYYNGEERAKGNILERFSAQQFPDLHSELNLSSLELGDSALYFCASSVEVGGFSGELFFGEGSRLTVL.

The genes are TRBV2 and TRBJ1-1; D is uncertain. Germline CDR1 SNHLY, CDR2 FYNNEI. V lost 8 bases and J 2 bases, leaving 12 bases between the germline ends. This CDR3 region has 13 residues. The CDR3 DNA follows: TGTGCCAGCCTTCAGGAAAAAAACACTGAAGCTTTCTTT. Translated: CASLQEKNTEAFF.

The CDR3: CASSYYVSGSYEQYF. The DNA of the CDR3 is TGTGCCAGCAGTTACTATGTCAGCGGCTCCTACGAGCAGTACTTC. The chain employs TRBV6-5 and TRBJ2-7; perhaps TRBD2 as D (5 bases). V was clipped by 1 base and J by 0 bases, with 10 bases between them. CDR3 size: 15 residues. CDR1 is MNHEY, CDR2 SVGAGI, per germline.

The chain has TRBV7-2 and TRBJ1-5; the match to TRBD1 covers 7 bases. This CDR3 has 14 amino acids. Per germline, CDR1 SGHTA and CDR2 FQGNSA. V gave up 6 bases and J gave up 6 bases; unmatched junction bases: 8. CDR3: CASSSGQMFQPQHF. CDR3 sequence (DNA): TGTGCCAGCAGTTCGGGACAGATGTTTCAGCCCCAGCATTTT.

The chain carries TRBV5-1 and TRBJ1-1, with a possible D match to TRBD1 (6 bases). Between the trimmed V and J ends, which lost 7 bases and 3 bases, there was a span of 19 bases. The CDR3 sequence is 15 residues long. Germline V lookup: CDR1 SGHRS, CDR2 YFSETQ. CDR3 DNA sequence: TGCGCCAGCCAATGGTCAGGGGAGAGGGACACTGAAGCTTTCTTT. Protein sequence: CASQWSGERDTEAFF.

This chain connects TRBV7-9 to TRBJ1-5, with TRBD1 matching 11 bases. Trimming cost V 4 bases and J 6 bases; bases outside gene matches: 11. The CDR3 is 17 residues long. Germline-derived CDR1 and CDR2 are SEHNR and FQNEAQ (reference sequence). In DNA form, the CDR3 reads TGTGCCAGCAGCTCCGACCAAGGACAGGGGGCAACTCAGCCCCAGCATTTT. Its protein product is CASSSDQGQGATQPQHF.

The chain is built from TRBV5-1 and TRBJ2-1; tentative D call: TRBD2 (6 bases). Trimming removed 0 bases from V and 5 bases from J, with 12 bases in between. CDR1 is SGHRS and CDR2 is YFSETQ in the germline V gene. The CDR3 is 15 amino acids. CDR3 in DNA: TGCGCCAGCAGCTTGGTGCGGGACCTTAACAATGAGCAGTTCTTC. It yields the protein CASSLVRDLNNEQFF.

The rearrangement joins TRBV20-1 to TRBJ2-7, with TRBD1 matching over 7 bases. Germline V gene lookup returns CDR1 DFQATT and CDR2 SNEGSKA (reference sequence). Trimming removed 5 bases from V and 6 bases from J; junction bases left unmatched: 4. CDR3 length equals 11 residues. The chain's CDR3 is CSARRQGEQYF. The CDR3 DNA reads as TGCAGTGCTCGCCGACAGGGCGAGCAGTACTTC.

The chain employs TRBV18 and TRBJ2-7; D is perhaps TRBD2 (6 bases). The ends were cut back, 6 bases at V and 0 bases at J, with 15 bases in the middle. This CDR3 is 15 amino acids long. Germline V gene sequence: CDR1 KGHSH, CDR2 LQKENI. For the CDR3, the DNA is TGTGCCAGCTCTTCCAGCGGGCTGTCCTCCTACGAGCAGTACTTC. Its protein is CASSSSGLSSYEQYF.

The chain is built from TRBV5-1 and TRBJ1-4; D possibly corresponds to TRBD1 (5 bases). V lost 1 base and J 8 bases, leaving 15 bases between the germline ends. Looked up from germline, CDR1 is SGHRS and CDR2 is YFSETQ. This CDR3 has 15 residues. The CDR3 DNA follows: TGCGCCAGCAGCTTGAACGCCGGCGGGGGGGAAAAACTGTTTTTT. It codes for CASSLNAGGGEKLFF.

The CDR3 loop reads CASSQGTGLAGSFYEQYF. CDR3 bases: TGTGCCAGCAGCCAAGGGACGGGACTAGCGGGGTCATTCTACGAGCAGTACTTC. The chain is built from TRBV14 and TRBJ2-7, with TRBD2 matching 13 bases. Losses at the gene ends were 1 base for V and 3 bases for J; bases not matched to a gene: 9. Germline CDR1 and CDR2: SGHDN and FVKESK. The CDR3 has 18 residues.

The rearrangement uses TRBV5-1 and TRBJ1-2; TRBD1 is a possible D gene (5 bases). This CDR3 is built from 13 residues. Trimming pared 2 bases from V and 1 base from J, leaving 6 bases between. In germline, CDR1 is SGHRS, CDR2 YFSETQ. CDR3 nucleotides: TGCGCCAGCAGCTTCGACAGTAACTATGGCTACACCTTC. Translation gives CASSFDSNYGYTF.

The chain carries TRBV2 and TRBJ1-1; TRBD1 is a possible D gene (6 bases). Germline CDR1 SNHLY, CDR2 FYNNEI. The ends were cut back, 3 bases at V and 4 bases at J, with 12 bases in the middle. This CDR3 contains 14 residues. CDR3 sequence (DNA): TGTGCCAGCAGTGAGGCCAGGGGAATCACTGAAGCTTTCTTT. Its translation is CASSEARGITEAFF.

This chain links TRBV18 with TRBJ1-1; D possibly corresponds to TRBD1 (6 bases). The CDR3 sequence is 13 residues long. Trimming took 3 bases from V and 6 from J, leaving 11 bases between them. Germline V CDR1 and CDR2: KGHSH, LQKENI. Written as DNA, the CDR3 is TGTGCCAGCTCACCTCGACAGGACCCTGAAGCTTTCTTT. As protein: CASSPRQDPEAFF.